The rows below give T cell receptor beta chains drawn from one sample of a study of CD8 T cell repertoires and HIV-1 epitope variants. No antigens are known for them. TCRdb keeps only in-frame clones here, not all; method: immunoSEQ multiplex PCR. The data contain 3,600 or so clones, approximately 71% of them singletons. Material: cultured CD8+ T cells derived from PBMCs. The receptors come from a male donor with HIV. Each CDR3 is given with its conserved first and last residue. D genes are given only for firm matches. Where a row states a size, it is once, few, many or the class of an expanded clone; other rows omit it.

. | TRBJ1-1 | TRBV5-6 | . | TGTGCCAGCAGCTTGGCCGCTGGTGGGGGCACTGAAGCTTTCTTT | CASSLAAGGGTEAFF
. | TRBJ2-3 | TRBV19 | . | TGTGCCAGTAGTATAGACAGTGGGAGCACAGATACGCAGTATTTT | CASSIDSGSTDTQYF
. | TRBJ1-1 | TRBV27 | few | TGTGCCAGCAGTTTAGGGGGAGGGACTGAAGCTTTCTTT | CASSLGGGTEAFF
TRBD2 | TRBJ2-6 | TRBV2 | . | TGTGCCAGCAGTGACGGGACTACCTCTGGGGCCAACGTCCTGACTTTC | CASSDGTTSGANVLTF
TRBD2 | TRBJ2-5 | TRBV4-3 | . | TGCGCCAGCAGCCAAGAGCACCTGACTAGCCCTGGGACCCAGTACTTC | CASSQEHLTSPGTQYF
TRBD1 | TRBJ1-2 | TRBV7-2 | . | TGTGCCAGCAGCATAGGGGTCGGGACAGGCTATGGCTACACCTTC | CASSIGVGTGYGYTF
. | TRBJ2-2 | TRBV6-1 | . | TGTGCCAGCAAGCCCGGGACCAACGGGGAGCTGTTTTTT | CASKPGTNGELFF
TRBD2 | TRBJ2-3 | TRBV19 | . | TGTGCCAGTGATTCGCGGGGGGGCGAAACAGATACGCAGTATTTT | CASDSRGGETDTQYF
TRBD1 | TRBJ2-1 | TRBV30 | . | TGTGCCTGGGAAGGACAGGGATCTTACAATGAGCAGTTCTTC | CAWEGQGSYNEQFF
TRBD1 | TRBJ1-6 | TRBV27 | . | TGTGCCAGCAGTTCCGGGACAGCCCTCCACTTT | CASSSGTALHF
TRBD1 | TRBJ2-7 | TRBV9 | . | TGTGCCAGCAGCGTAGACAGGGGGCAGCGAGAGCAGTACTTC | CASSVDRGQREQYF
TRBD1 | TRBJ2-7 | TRBV2 | . | TGTGCCAGCAGTGAAGCTGGACAGGGGGCGTGGGAGCAGTACTTC | CASSEAGQGAWEQYF
. | TRBJ2-5 | TRBV19 | . | TGTGCCAGTAGTATAGGTGGGGGTAGAGAGACCCAGTACTTC | CASSIGGGRETQYF
TRBD2 | TRBJ2-7 | TRBV7-9 | . | TGTGCCAGCAGCTTAGTGGGCGGGGGTGCCTACGAGCAGTACTTC | CASSLVGGGAYEQYF
TRBD2 | TRBJ2-1 | TRBV28 | . | TGTGCCAGCAGTTTAACTAGCGGGAGTTATGAGCAGTTCTTC | CASSLTSGSYEQFF
. | TRBJ1-1 | TRBV4-1 | few | TGCGCCAGCAGCCAAGTAGCAGGACCGAACACTGAAGCTTTCTTT | CASSQVAGPNTEAFF
. | TRBJ2-7 | TRBV2 | . | TGTGCCAGCAGTACTTACGAGCAGTACTTC | CASSTYEQYF
TRBD1 | TRBJ2-1 | TRBV19 | once | TGTGCCAGTAGTGAAGGGGGCCCCTACAATGAGCAGTTCTTC | CASSEGGPYNEQFF
. | TRBJ1-2 | TRBV6-1 | . | TGTGCCAGCAGTGAAGCGGTTAACTATGGCTACACCTTC | CASSEAVNYGYTF
TRBD2 | TRBJ2-3 | TRBV5-1 | . | TGCGCCAGCAGCTTTGAACTAGCGGGCACAGATACGCAGTATTTT | CASSFELAGTDTQYF
. | TRBJ1-1 | TRBV4-1 | few | TGCGCCAGCAGCCAAGGGTGGGGGATGAACACTGAAGCTTTCTTT | CASSQGWGMNTEAFF
TRBD1 | TRBJ2-7 | TRBV5-1 | . | TGCGCCAGCAGGGTCCGGGACAGCTCCTACGAGCAGTACTTC | CASRVRDSSYEQYF
. | TRBJ1-5 | TRBV19 | . | TGTGCCAGTAGTATTCCGGGGGACAATCAGCCCCAGCATTTT | CASSIPGDNQPQHF
. | TRBJ2-7 | TRBV5-5 | . | TGTGCCAGCAGCTTGGGCGGGGGACACTACGAGCAGTACTTC | CASSLGGGHYEQYF
. | TRBJ1-3 | TRBV5-6 | . | TGTGCCAGCAGCTTGGAGGTCGGGGGTGGAAACACCATATATTTT | CASSLEVGGGNTIYF
. | TRBJ2-7 | TRBV28 | . | TGTGCCAGCAGTGCCAACTTGGGGGAGTACGAGCAGTACTTC | CASSANLGEYEQYF
TRBD2 | TRBJ2-2 | TRBV19 | . | TGTGCCAGTACCCCCCGGGACTACCCCCCGAACACCGGGGAGCTGTTTTTT | CASTPRDYPPNTGELFF
. | TRBJ2-1 | TRBV21-1 | few | TGTGCCAGCAGCAAACCCCCCATACAGTTCTCCTACAATGAGCAGTTCTTC | CASSKPPIQFSYNEQFF
. | TRBJ1-2 | TRBV6-1 | . | TGTGCCAGCATGAGGGGAGGGGGCTATGGCTACACCTTC | CASMRGGGYGYTF
TRBD1 | TRBJ2-5 | TRBV6-5 | . | TGTGCCAGCAGTTACGCTGTCGGGACAGGACAAGAGACCCAGTACTTC | CASSYAVGTGQETQYF
. | TRBJ1-4 | TRBV12-1 | medium-sized | TGTGCCAGCAGCTTTGGCGGACCGAACCCAGCAACTAATGAAAAACTGTTTTTT | CASSFGGPNPATNEKLFF
TRBD2 | TRBJ2-3 | TRBV19 | few | TGTGCCACCACTAGACTAGCGGGAGTGGATACGCAGTATTTT | CATTRLAGVDTQYF